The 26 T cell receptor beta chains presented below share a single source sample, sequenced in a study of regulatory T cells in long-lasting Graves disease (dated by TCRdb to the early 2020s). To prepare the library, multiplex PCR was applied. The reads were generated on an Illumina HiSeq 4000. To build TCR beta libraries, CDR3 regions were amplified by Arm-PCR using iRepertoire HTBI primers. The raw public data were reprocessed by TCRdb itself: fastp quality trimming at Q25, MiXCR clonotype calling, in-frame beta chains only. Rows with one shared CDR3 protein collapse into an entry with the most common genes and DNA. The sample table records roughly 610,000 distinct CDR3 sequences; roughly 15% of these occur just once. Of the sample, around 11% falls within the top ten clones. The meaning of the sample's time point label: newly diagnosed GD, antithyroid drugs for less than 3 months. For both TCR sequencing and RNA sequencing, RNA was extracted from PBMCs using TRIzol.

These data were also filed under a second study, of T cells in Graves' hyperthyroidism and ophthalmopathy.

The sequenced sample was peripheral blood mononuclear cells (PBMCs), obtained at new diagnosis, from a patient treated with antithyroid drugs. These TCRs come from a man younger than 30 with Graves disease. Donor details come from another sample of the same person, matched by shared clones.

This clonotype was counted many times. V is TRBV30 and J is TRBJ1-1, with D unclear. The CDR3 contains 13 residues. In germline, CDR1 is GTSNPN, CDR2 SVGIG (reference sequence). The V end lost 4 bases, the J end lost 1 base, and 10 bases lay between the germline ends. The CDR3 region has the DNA TGTGCCTGGACCCCACGGGGGAACACTGAAGCTTTCTTT. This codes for CAWTPRGNTEAFF. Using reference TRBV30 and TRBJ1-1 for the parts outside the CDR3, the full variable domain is SQTIHQWPATLVQPVGSPLSLECTVEGTSNPNLYWYRQAAGRGLQLLFYSVGIGQISSEVPQNLSASRPQDRQFILSSKKLLLSDSGFYLCAWTPRGNTEAFFGQGTRLTVV.

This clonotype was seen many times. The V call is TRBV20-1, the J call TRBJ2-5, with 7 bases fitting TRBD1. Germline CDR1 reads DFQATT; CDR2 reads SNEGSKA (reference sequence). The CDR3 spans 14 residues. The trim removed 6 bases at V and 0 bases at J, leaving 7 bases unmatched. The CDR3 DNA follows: TGCAGTGCAGACAGGGTGGGAGACCAAGAGACCCAGTACTTC. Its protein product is CSADRVGDQETQYF.

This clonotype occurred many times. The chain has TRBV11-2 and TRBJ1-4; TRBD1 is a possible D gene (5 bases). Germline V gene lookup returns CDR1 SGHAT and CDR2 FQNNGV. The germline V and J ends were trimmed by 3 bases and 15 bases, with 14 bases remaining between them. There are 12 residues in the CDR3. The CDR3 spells CASSLFGTPMFF. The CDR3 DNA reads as TGTGCCAGCAGCTTGTTCGGGACCCCAATGTTTTTT.

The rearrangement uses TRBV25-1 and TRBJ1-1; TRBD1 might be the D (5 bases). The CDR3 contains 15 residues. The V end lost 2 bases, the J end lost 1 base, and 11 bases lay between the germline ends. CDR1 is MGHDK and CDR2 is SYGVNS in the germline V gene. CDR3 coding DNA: TGTGCCAGCAGTGAACTCTCAGGGACGAACACTGAAGCTTTCTTT. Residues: CASSELSGTNTEAFF.

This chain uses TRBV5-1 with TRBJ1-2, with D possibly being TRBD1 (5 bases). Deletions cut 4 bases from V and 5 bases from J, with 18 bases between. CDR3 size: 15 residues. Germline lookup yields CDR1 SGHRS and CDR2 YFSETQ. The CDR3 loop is CASSPLTGGAYGYTF. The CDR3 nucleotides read TGCGCCAGCAGCCCTCTAACAGGCGGTGCATATGGCTACACCTTC.

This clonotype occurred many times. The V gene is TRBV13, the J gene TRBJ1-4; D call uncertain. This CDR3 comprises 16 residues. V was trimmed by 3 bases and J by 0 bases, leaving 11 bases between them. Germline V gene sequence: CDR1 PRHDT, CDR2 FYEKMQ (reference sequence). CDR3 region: CASSFSSTATNEKLFF. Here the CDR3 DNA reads TGTGCCAGCAGCTTCTCCTCTACTGCAACTAATGAAAAACTGTTTTTT.

The CDR3 nucleotides read TGTGCCCACCGGGGGGGTCCCGCCGGGGAGCTGTTTTTT. It codes for CAHRGGPAGELFF. This chain joins TRBV6-1 and TRBJ2-2, with 8 bases fitting TRBD2. The V and J ends lost 11 bases and 6 bases, in that order; junction bases with no gene match: 8. CDR1 and CDR2 from the germline V gene are MNHNS and SASEGT. The CDR3 sequence is 13 residues long.

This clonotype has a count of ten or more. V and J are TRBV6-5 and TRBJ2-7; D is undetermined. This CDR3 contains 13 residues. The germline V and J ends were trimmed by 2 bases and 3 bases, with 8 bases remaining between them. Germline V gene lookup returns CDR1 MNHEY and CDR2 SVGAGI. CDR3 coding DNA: TGTGCCAGCAGTTACGGGCCCGGCTACGAGCAGTACTTC. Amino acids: CASSYGPGYEQYF.

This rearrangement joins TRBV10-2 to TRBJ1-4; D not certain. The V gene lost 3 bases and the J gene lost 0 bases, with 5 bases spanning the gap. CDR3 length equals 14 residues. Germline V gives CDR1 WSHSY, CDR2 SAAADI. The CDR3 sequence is CASSDSPTNEKLFF. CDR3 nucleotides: TGCGCCAGCAGTGACAGCCCAACTAATGAAAAACTGTTTTTT.

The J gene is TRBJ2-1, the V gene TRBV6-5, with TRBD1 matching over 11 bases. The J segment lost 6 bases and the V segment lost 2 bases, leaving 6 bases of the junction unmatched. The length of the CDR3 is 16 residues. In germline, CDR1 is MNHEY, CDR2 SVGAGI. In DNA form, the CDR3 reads TGTGCCAGCAGTTACGAAGCCGGGACAGGGGGCAATGAGCAGTTCTTC. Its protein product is CASSYEAGTGGNEQFF.

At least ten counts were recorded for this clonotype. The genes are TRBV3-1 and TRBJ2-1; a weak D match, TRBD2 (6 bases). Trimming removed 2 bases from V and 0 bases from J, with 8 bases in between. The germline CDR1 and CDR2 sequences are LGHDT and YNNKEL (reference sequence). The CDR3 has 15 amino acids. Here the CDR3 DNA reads TGTGCCAGCAGCCAACTCGGGAGCTCCTACAATGAGCAGTTCTTC. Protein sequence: CASSQLGSSYNEQFF.

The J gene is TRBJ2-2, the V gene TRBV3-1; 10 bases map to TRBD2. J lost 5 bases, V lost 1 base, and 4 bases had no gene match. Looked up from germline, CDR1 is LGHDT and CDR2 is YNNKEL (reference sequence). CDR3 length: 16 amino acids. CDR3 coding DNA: TGTGCCAGCAGCCAAGCACTAGCGGGATCGACCGGGGAGCTGTTTTTT. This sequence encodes CASSQALAGSTGELFF. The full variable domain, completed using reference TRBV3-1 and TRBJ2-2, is DTAVSQTPKYLVTQMGNDKSIKCEQNLGHDTMYWYKQDSKKFLKIMFSYNNKELIINETVPNRFSPKSPDKAHLNLHINSLELGDSAVYFCASSQALAGSTGELFFGEGSRLTVL.

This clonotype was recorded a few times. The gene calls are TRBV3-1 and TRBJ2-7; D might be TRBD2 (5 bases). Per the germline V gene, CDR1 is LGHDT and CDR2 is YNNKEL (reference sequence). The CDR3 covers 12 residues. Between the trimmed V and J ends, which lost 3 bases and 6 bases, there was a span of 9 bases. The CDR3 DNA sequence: TGTGCCAGCAGCCACCTAGCTTCCGAGCAGTACTTC. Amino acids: CASSHLASEQYF.

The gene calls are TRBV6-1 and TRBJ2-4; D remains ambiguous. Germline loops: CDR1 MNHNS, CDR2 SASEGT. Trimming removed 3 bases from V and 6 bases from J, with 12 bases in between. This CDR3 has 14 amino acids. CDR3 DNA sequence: TGTGCCAGCAGTGACGGTTGGGCCGGAAACATTCAGTACTTC. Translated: CASSDGWAGNIQYF.

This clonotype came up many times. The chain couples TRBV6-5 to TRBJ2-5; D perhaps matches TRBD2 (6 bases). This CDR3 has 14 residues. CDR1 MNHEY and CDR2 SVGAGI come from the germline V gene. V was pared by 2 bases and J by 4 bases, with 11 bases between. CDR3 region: CASSYPPAGETQYF. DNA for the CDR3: TGTGCCAGCAGTTACCCTCCAGCGGGAGAGACCCAGTACTTC.

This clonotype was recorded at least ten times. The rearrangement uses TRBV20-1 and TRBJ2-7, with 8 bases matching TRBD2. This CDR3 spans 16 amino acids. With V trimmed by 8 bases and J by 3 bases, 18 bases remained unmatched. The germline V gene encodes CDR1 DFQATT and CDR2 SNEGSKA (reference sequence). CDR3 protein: CSSAVRSSGPGYEQYF. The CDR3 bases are TGCAGTTCGGCCGTCCGGTCTAGCGGGCCGGGCTACGAGCAGTACTTC.

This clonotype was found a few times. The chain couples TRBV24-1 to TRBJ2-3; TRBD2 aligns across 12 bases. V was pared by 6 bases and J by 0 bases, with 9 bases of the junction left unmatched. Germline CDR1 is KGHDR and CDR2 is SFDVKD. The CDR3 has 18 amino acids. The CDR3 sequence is CATSTGLGLAGSTDTQYF. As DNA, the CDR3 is TGTGCCACCAGTACAGGGTTAGGACTAGCGGGGAGCACAGATACGCAGTATTTT.

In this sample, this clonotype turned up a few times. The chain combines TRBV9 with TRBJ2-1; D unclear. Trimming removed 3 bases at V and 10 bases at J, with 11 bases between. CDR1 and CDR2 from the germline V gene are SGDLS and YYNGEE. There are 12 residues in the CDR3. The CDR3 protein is CASSASPPEQFF. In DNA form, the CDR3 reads TGTGCCAGCAGCGCCTCCCCCCCAGAGCAGTTCTTC.

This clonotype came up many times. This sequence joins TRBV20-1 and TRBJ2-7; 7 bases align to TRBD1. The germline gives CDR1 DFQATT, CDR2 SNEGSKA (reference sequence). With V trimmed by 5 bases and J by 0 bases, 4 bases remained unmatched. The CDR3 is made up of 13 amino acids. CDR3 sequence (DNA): TGCAGTGCTTACGACAGGGTCTCCTACGAGCAGTACTTC. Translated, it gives CSAYDRVSYEQYF.

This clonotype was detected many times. In nucleotides, the CDR3 is TGTGCCATCAGTGGACTAGCGGGAGATTATGAGCAGTTCTTC. Amino acid sequence: CAISGLAGDYEQFF. The V and J genes are TRBV10-3 and TRBJ2-1, with 12 bases that match TRBD2. CDR3 length equals 14 residues. Germline loops: CDR1 ENHRY, CDR2 SYGVKD. J gave up 8 bases and V 4 bases, and 3 bases lay outside the gene matches.

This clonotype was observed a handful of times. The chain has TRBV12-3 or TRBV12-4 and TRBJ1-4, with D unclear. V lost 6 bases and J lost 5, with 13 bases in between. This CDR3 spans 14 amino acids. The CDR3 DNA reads TGTGCCAGCAGCCCGGAGAGAGGGAATGAAAAACTGTTTTTT. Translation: CASSPERGNEKLFF.

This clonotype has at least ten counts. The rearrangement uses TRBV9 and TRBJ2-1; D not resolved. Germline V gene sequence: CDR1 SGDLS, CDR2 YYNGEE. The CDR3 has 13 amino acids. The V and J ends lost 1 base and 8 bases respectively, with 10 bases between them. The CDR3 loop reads CASSVIAGDEQFF. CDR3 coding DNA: TGTGCCAGCAGCGTAATAGCTGGGGATGAGCAGTTCTTC.

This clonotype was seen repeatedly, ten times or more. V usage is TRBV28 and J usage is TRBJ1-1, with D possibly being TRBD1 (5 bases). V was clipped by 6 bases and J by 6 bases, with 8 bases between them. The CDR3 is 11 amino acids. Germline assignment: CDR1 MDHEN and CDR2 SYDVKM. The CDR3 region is CASRDTAEAFF. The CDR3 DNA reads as TGTGCCAGCAGGGACACGGCTGAAGCTTTCTTT.

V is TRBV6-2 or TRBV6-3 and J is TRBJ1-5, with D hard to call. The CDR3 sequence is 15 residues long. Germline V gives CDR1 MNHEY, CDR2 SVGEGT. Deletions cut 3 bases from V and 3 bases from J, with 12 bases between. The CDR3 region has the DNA TGTGCCAGCAGTTATTCGGCGTTCAACAATCAGCCCCAGCATTTT. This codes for CASSYSAFNNQPQHF.

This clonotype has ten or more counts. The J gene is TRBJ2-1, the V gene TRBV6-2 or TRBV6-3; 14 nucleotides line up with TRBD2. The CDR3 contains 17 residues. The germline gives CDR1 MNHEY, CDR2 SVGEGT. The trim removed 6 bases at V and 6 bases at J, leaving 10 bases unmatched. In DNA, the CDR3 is TGTGCCAGCAGCATAGGGACTAGCGGGAGAGATGGCAATGAGCAGTTCTTC. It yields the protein CASSIGTSGRDGNEQFF.

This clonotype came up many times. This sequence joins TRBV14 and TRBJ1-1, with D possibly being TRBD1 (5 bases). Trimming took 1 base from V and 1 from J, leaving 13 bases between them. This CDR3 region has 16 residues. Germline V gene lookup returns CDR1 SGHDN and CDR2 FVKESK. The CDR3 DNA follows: TGTGCCAGCAGCCAAGGGGCAAGGGGCCAGAACACTGAAGCTTTCTTT. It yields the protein CASSQGARGQNTEAFF.